The sequence of this TCR beta chain was determined in a study of blood T cell repertoires in COVID-19. Overall study context: Both acute and convalescent COVID-19 samples were obtained from the United States, Italy and Spain.

The repertoire was sequenced with immunoSEQ multiplex PCR; TCRdb's copy has only in-frame clones and lacks some. The sample has some 400,000 clones; over 75% are singletons. Germline CDR1 and CDR2: SEHNR and FQNEAQ (reference sequence). Trimming removed 4 bases from V and 4 bases from J; junction bases left unmatched: 6. CDR3 length equals 14 residues. Donors in Cohort 3 counted as recovered after two negative PCRs, clearance, or symptom resolution. Sample: PBMCs or T cells enriched from blood (not recorded which). The V and J genes are TRBV7-9 and TRBJ1-2, with 7 bases identical to TRBD1. This sequence originates from a man between 25 and 39 years old who had recovered from COVID-19. The CDR3 DNA follows: TGTGCCAGCAGCTCACCCGGGACAGCCTATGGCTACACCTTC. Amino acids: CASSSPGTAYGYTF.